The 28 T cell receptor beta chains given below trace back to one sample, sequenced in a study of blood T cell repertoires in COVID-19. TCRdb's copy holds only in-frame clones and misses some; the assay was immunoSEQ multiplex PCR. The sample includes fewer than 250,000 clones, about 83% of them seen just once. Input material: peripheral blood. All receptors come from a man aged 50-59 years with active or convalescent COVID-19.

The gene calls are TRBV5-1 and TRBJ2-3, with 11 bases matching TRBD2. This CDR3 spans 16 amino acids. Germline V gene sequence: CDR1 SGHRS, CDR2 YFSETQ. Trimming removed 7 bases from V and 2 bases from J; junction bases left unmatched: 9. The CDR3 sequence is CASSRVAGGDTDTQYF. CDR3 nucleotides: TGCGCCAGCTCGCGAGTAGCGGGAGGGGACACAGATACGCAGTATTTT.

With regard to this clone: At one of its ends the junction is not consistent with the germline gene, which may arise from a read error. The chain carries TRBV6-1 and TRBJ2-7, with 9 bases that match TRBD2. This CDR3 has 14 residues. The germline V gene has CDR1 MNHNS and CDR2 SASEGT. The CDR3 sequence is CASREDSGRYEQYF. CDR3 DNA: TGTGCCAGCAGAGAAGATAGCGGGAGATACGAGCAGTACTTC.

This sequence joins TRBV11-2 and TRBJ1-1; 7 bases are a match to TRBD1. Germline trimming cut 6 bases from V and 9 bases from J; bases unmatched to any gene: 16. The CDR3 spans 15 residues. The germline CDR1 and CDR2 sequences are SGHAT and FQNNGV. CDR3 protein: CASSWEDRDGPQAFF. The CDR3 nucleotides read TGTGCCAGCAGTTGGGAAGACAGGGACGGTCCCCAAGCTTTCTTT.

This chain links TRBV30 with TRBJ2-5; 8 nucleotides align to TRBD2. CDR1 GTSNPN and CDR2 SVGIG come from the germline V gene (reference sequence). This CDR3 is 14 amino acids long. V gave up 4 bases and J gave up 4 bases; unmatched junction bases: 8. DNA for the CDR3: TGTGCCTGGAATTTGGCGGGGGGTAGAGAGACCCAGTACTTC. It specifies CAWNLAGGRETQYF. Based on the CDR3 plus reference TRBV30 and TRBJ2-5, the full variable domain is SQTIHQWPATLVQPVGSPLSLECTVEGTSNPNLYWYRQAAGRGLQLLFYSVGIGQISSEVPQNLSASRPQDRQFILSSKKLLLSDSGFYLCAWNLAGGRETQYFGPGTRLLVL.

The chain combines TRBV30 with TRBJ1-5; D remains ambiguous. Trimming removed 2 bases from V and 8 bases from J, with 13 bases in between. In germline, CDR1 is GTSNPN, CDR2 SVGIG (reference sequence). CDR3 length: 13 residues. The CDR3 sequence: CAWSRVAGEPQHF. The DNA of the CDR3 is TGTGCCTGGAGTCGGGTGGCCGGTGAGCCCCAGCATTTT.

The chain is built from TRBV5-5 and TRBJ2-2; TRBD1 aligns across 8 bases. From germline, CDR1 is SGHKS and CDR2 YYEKEE (reference sequence). The trim removed 3 bases at V and 6 bases at J, leaving 13 bases unmatched. The CDR3 is 17 amino acids. CDR3 loop: CASSSYNRGRGAGELFF. The CDR3 DNA is TGTGCCAGCAGCTCCTATAACAGGGGGAGAGGGGCCGGGGAGCTGTTTTTT.

In DNA form, the CDR3 reads TGTGCCAGCAGTGCCGACAGGGGAATCCAGCCCCAGCATTTT. This codes for CASSADRGIQPQHF. The chain joins TRBV2 to TRBJ1-5; TRBD1 matches at 8 bases. Germline loops: CDR1 SNHLY, CDR2 FYNNEI. V dropped 4 bases and J dropped 7; count of bases not matched to a gene: 6. The CDR3 length is 14 residues.

The chain employs TRBV18 and TRBJ1-5; 8 nucleotides agree with TRBD1. J was trimmed by 3 bases and V by 5 bases; bases with no gene match: 6. Germline loops: CDR1 KGHSH, CDR2 LQKENI. This CDR3 contains 15 residues. CDR3 residues: CASSEGQVTNQPQHF. As DNA, the CDR3 is TGTGCCAGCTCAGAGGGACAGGTGACCAATCAGCCCCAGCATTTT.

The CDR3 DNA is TGTGCCAGCAGTTACCAAGGGGGATCGGGAGAAAAACTGTTTTTT. Amino acid sequence: CASSYQGGSGEKLFF. This sequence joins TRBV6-5 and TRBJ1-4; D is possibly TRBD1 (6 bases). The CDR3 length is 15 residues. V shed 2 bases and J shed 8 bases, with 15 bases lying between them. The V gene's germline CDR1 is MNHEY and CDR2 SVGAGI.

V and J are TRBV4-1 and TRBJ2-7; 10 bases agree with TRBD2. With V trimmed by 0 bases and J by 7 bases, 18 bases remained unmatched. The CDR3 extends over 19 amino acids. Germline V lookup: CDR1 MGHRA, CDR2 YSYEKL. In nucleotides, the CDR3 is TGCGCCAGCAGCCAAGATCGGGGGGGGGCTAGCGGGAGCCGAGGGGAGCAGTACTTC. Translating it yields CASSQDRGGASGSRGEQYF.

The V gene is TRBV19, the J gene TRBJ1-6; D is undetermined. Per germline, CDR1 LNHDA and CDR2 SQIVND (reference sequence). The V end was cut by 3 bases, the J end by 6 bases, with 6 bases between. This CDR3 contains 13 residues. CDR3 residues: CASSILINSPLHF. In DNA, the CDR3 is TGTGCCAGTAGTATTTTAATTAATTCACCCCTCCACTTT. Full variable domain (rest looked up from reference TRBV19 and TRBJ1-6): DGGITQSPKYLFRKEGQNVTLSCEQNLNHDAMYWYRQDPGQGLRLIYYSQIVNDFQKGDIAEGYSVSREKKESFPLTVTSAQKNPTAFYLCASSILINSPLHFGNGTRLTVT.

In the case of this clone: Other DNA sequences in this specimen translate into the identical CDR3. This sequence joins TRBV15 and TRBJ1-3; TRBD1 matches at 9 bases. J was trimmed by 0 bases and V by 5 bases; bases with no gene match: 5. This CDR3 region has 16 residues. Germline CDR1 reads LNHNV; CDR2 reads YYDKDF (reference sequence). CDR3 DNA: TGTGCCACCAGCGTAGACAGGGGGTACTCTGGAAACACCATATATTTT. Its protein is CATSVDRGYSGNTIYF.

The chain has TRBV27 and TRBJ1-2, with D tentatively TRBD1 (5 bases). Looked up from germline, CDR1 is MNHEY and CDR2 is SMNVEV (reference sequence). The V and J ends lost 3 bases and 8 bases respectively, with 10 bases between them. CDR3 length: 12 residues. DNA for the CDR3: TGTGCCAGCAGTTTGGGGGGTAGAGGCTACACCTTC. It yields the protein CASSLGGRGYTF.

The J gene is TRBJ2-6, the V gene TRBV6-2 or TRBV6-3; possible D gene TRBD1, 6 bases. Trimming left V 3 bases short and J 3 bases short, with 18 bases between. Germline V gives CDR1 MNHEY, CDR2 SVGEGT. The CDR3 covers 18 residues. CDR3 bases: TGTGCCAGCAGTTATAGTACAGGGCGCGCCTTTGGGGCCAACGTCCTGACTTTC. Its translation is CASSYSTGRAFGANVLTF.

Remarks on this clone: Other DNA sequences in the sample encode the same CDR3. The chain joins TRBV5-1 to TRBJ2-7, with 8 bases that match TRBD1. CDR1 and CDR2 from the germline V gene are SGHRS and YFSETQ. This CDR3 comprises 14 residues. The junction had 1 base not matched to a gene; V was cut back by 0 bases and J by 2 bases. CDR3 loop: CASSLGTGTYEQYF. The CDR3 coding sequence is TGCGCCAGCAGCTTGGGGACAGGGACCTACGAGCAGTACTTC.

The genes are TRBV12-5 and TRBJ1-4; 9 bases map to TRBD1. CDR1 and CDR2 from the germline V gene are LGHNT and FRNRAP. The CDR3 spans 16 residues. V trimming: 0 bases; J trimming: 5 bases; junction bases outside the gene matches: 4. The DNA of the CDR3 is TGTGCTAGTGGTTTGGTAACGGGGACAGGGAATGAAAAACTGTTTTTT. This codes for CASGLVTGTGNEKLFF.

This clone was detected only once. This rearrangement joins TRBV3-1 (or the pseudogene TRBV3-2) to TRBJ1-4; D unresolved. The CDR3 sequence is 14 residues long. The germline CDR1 and CDR2 sequences are LGHDT and YNNKEL (reference sequence). The V end was cut by 7 bases, the J end by 4 bases, with 13 bases between. The CDR3: CASTLTGYNEKLFF. The CDR3 nucleotides read TGTGCCAGCACCTTGACGGGATATAATGAAAAACTGTTTTTT.

In the case of this clone: Germline is not matched at one junction end, which may reflect a read error. This chain connects TRBV2 to TRBJ1-2; no definite D call. The CDR3 is made up of 13 amino acids. Per the germline V gene, CDR1 is SNHLY and CDR2 is FYNNEI. CDR3 DNA: TGTGCCAGCAATGAACGGGGATACTATGGCTACACCTTC. Encoded protein: CASNERGYYGYTF.

This rearrangement joins TRBV7-2 to TRBJ2-7; D gene ambiguous. The CDR3 runs 13 residues. With 0 bases removed from V and 6 bases from J, the gap between germline ends came to 9 bases. The germline V gene encodes CDR1 SGHTA and CDR2 FQGNSA. CDR3 DNA: TGTGCCAGCAGCTTAGCGGCAGGTGGCGAGCAGTACTTC. Protein sequence: CASSLAAGGEQYF. The full variable domain, completed using reference TRBV7-2 and TRBJ2-7, is GAGVSQSPSNKVTEKGKDVELRCDPISGHTALYWYRQSLGQGLEFLIYFQGNSAPDKSGLPSDRFSAERTGGSVSTLTIQRTQQEDSAVYLCASSLAAGGEQYFGPGTRLTVT.

The chain has TRBV4-3 and TRBJ2-1; 9 bases are a match to TRBD1. Germline trimming cut 5 bases from V and 5 bases from J; bases unmatched to any gene: 4. There are 14 residues in the CDR3. Germline V CDR1 and CDR2: LGHNA, YSLEER. The CDR3 region has the DNA TGCGCCAGCAGCTACCGGGACAGGGACAATGAGCAGTTCTTC. Translated: CASSYRDRDNEQFF.

The chain uses TRBV15 and TRBJ1-1, with TRBD1 identical over 7 bases. After removal of 1 base from V and 3 bases from J, the junction contained 11 bases not matched to a gene. Germline V gene data show CDR1 as LNHNV and CDR2 as YYDKDF (reference sequence). The CDR3 is 17 residues long. The CDR3 nucleotides are TGTGCCACCAGCAGAGGGGGACAGTCATGGAGGGACACTGAAGCTTTCTTT. Encoded protein: CATSRGGQSWRDTEAFF.

The chain employs TRBV30 and TRBJ2-7; 13 nucleotides match TRBD2. V gave up 3 bases and J gave up 3 bases; unmatched junction bases: 8. Germline CDR1 GTSNPN, CDR2 SVGIG (reference sequence). This CDR3 comprises 16 residues. The DNA for the CDR3 is TGTGCCTGGAGATCACCTGGGACTAGCGGGAACTACGAGCAGTACTTC. Residues: CAWRSPGTSGNYEQYF. Based on the CDR3 plus reference TRBV30 and TRBJ2-7, the full variable domain is SQTIHQWPATLVQPVGSPLSLECTVEGTSNPNLYWYRQAAGRGLQLLFYSVGIGQISSEVPQNLSASRPQDRQFILSSKKLLLSDSGFYLCAWRSPGTSGNYEQYFGPGTRLTVT.

This rearrangement joins TRBV11-3 to TRBJ2-7; tentative D call: TRBD2 (5 bases). Trimming took off 2 bases at V and 4 bases at J, with 12 bases between the two ends. Germline lookup yields CDR1 SGHNT and CDR2 YENEEA. There are 14 residues in the CDR3. The CDR3 spells CASSLSGGGYEQYF. As DNA, the CDR3 is TGTGCCAGCAGCTTAAGTGGAGGAGGATACGAGCAGTACTTC.

This clone was picked up a small number of times. V usage is TRBV3-1 (or the pseudogene TRBV3-2) and J usage is TRBJ1-3; 10 positions agree with TRBD1. Trimming removed 4 bases from V and 4 bases from J; junction bases left unmatched: 4. The CDR3 has 15 residues. Germline values: CDR1 LGHDT, CDR2 YNNKEL (reference sequence). CDR3 protein: CASSLKTGGGNTIYF. Here the CDR3 DNA reads TGTGCCAGCAGCCTTAAGACAGGGGGCGGAAACACCATATATTTT.

The chain employs TRBV2 and TRBJ2-7, with D possibly matching TRBD1 (5 bases). Looked up from germline, CDR1 is SNHLY and CDR2 is FYNNEI. The V end lost 2 bases, the J end lost 4 bases, and 12 bases lay between the germline ends. CDR3 size: 14 residues. The CDR3 region is CASSERQGKYEQYF. CDR3 nucleotides: TGTGCCAGCAGTGAAAGGCAGGGTAAATACGAGCAGTACTTC. The full variable domain, rest sourced from reference TRBV2 and TRBJ2-7, is EPEVTQTPSHQVTQMGQEVILRCVPISNHLYFYWYRQILGQKVEFLVSFYNNEISEKSEIFDDQFSVERPDGSNFTLKIRSTKLEDSAMYFCASSERQGKYEQYFGPGTRLTVT.

The rearrangement joins TRBV29-1 to TRBJ2-7; the match to TRBD2 covers 7 bases. Germline V gene lookup returns CDR1 SQVTM and CDR2 ANQGSEA. V trimming: 0 bases; J trimming: 6 bases; junction bases outside the gene matches: 5. The CDR3 length is 13 residues. CDR3 nucleotide sequence: TGCAGCGTTGAAGAGCGGGAGCTAAGCGAGCAGTACTTC. Amino acid sequence: CSVEERELSEQYF.

In DNA form, the CDR3 reads TGTGCCAGCAGTCCGTTGACACTCTACCAAGAGACCCAGTACTTC. This gives the protein CASSPLTLYQETQYF. This rearrangement joins TRBV27 to TRBJ2-5; the D is unclear. This CDR3 region has 15 residues. V lost 5 bases and J 0 bases, leaving 13 bases between the germline ends. Per germline, CDR1 MNHEY and CDR2 SMNVEV (reference sequence).

The chain combines TRBV6-5 with TRBJ2-7, with D possibly matching TRBD1 (5 bases). V lost 4 bases to trimming and J lost 3 bases, with 16 bases between them. Per the germline V gene, CDR1 is MNHEY and CDR2 is SVGAGI. The CDR3 totals 15 residues. The CDR3 DNA reads TGTGCCAGCAGTTCTACAGGTGATTCCCGCTACGAGCAGTACTTC. Residues: CASSSTGDSRYEQYF.